This T cell receptor (beta chain) was recorded in a study of cytotoxic CD8 clonotypes in ibrutinib-treated CLL. About the study: With a range of 6 to 36, the median treatment time before response samples were taken was approximately twelve months. Samples showed on average roughly 260,000 productive templates and 94,082 productive rearrangements.

Study results and caveats: The times at which samples were taken varied between sustained-remission and progressing patients. The clonality rise at ibrutinib response reflected private clonotype expansion.

This CDR3 has 15 residues. Trimming cost V 0 bases and J 5 bases; bases outside gene matches: 1. Germline-derived CDR1 and CDR2 are SGHVS and FQNEAQ. A word on this clone: Its antigen is as yet unknown. The sample holds other DNA sequences that translate to the same CDR3.

The method was immunoSEQ multiplex PCR; TCRdb's version includes in-frame clones alone and lacks a portion of them. The data hold 55,000 to 80,000 clones, with 57% observed a single time. The sequence derives from a human donor with chronic lymphocytic leukemia. This specimen was PBMCs, taken after 12 months of ibrutinib treatment. This sequence joins TRBV7-8 and TRBJ2-1; 10 bases line up with TRBD2. The CDR3 sequence: CASSLALAGDNEQFF. The CDR3 nucleotides read TGTGCCAGCAGCTTAGCCCTAGCGGGAGACAATGAGCAGTTCTTC.